This T cell receptor beta chain was profiled in a study of cytomegalovirus exposure and HLA in healthy donors. Study-wide findings and caveats: HLA alleles showed associations with 16,951 TCR beta sequences in a later analysis, at a 0.05 false discovery rate. Exclusion as indistinguishable affected some V segments, including TRBV6-2 and TRBV6-3. In a later analysis, TCR beta V- and J-gene trimming showed a link to a missense DCLRE1C variant. Near-uniform donor sequencing depth was presumed by presence/absence analyses.

This CDR3 contains 14 residues. Germline CDR1 is SGHTA and CDR2 is FQGNSA. With V trimmed by 0 bases and J by 6 bases, 4 bases remained unmatched. A multiplex PCR was run with 60 Vbeta primers and 13 Jbeta primers. Some clones are missing from TCRdb's copy, which holds only in-frame ones; the method was immunoSEQ multiplex PCR. Of approximately 82,000 clones listed, about 70% were seen once; the top ten hold more than 5.5%. In the case of this clone: The antigen remains undetermined.

The receptor comes from a woman aged 45-60 years in good health and CMV-seropositive. The V call is TRBV7-2, the J call TRBJ2-7; 8 positions match TRBD2. Sequenced input: PBMCs. The CDR3 sequence: CASSLAGLASEQYF. CDR3 nucleotide sequence: TGTGCCAGCAGCTTAGCTGGACTAGCAAGCGAGCAGTACTTC. The whole variable domain, filled in from reference TRBV7-2 and TRBJ2-7, reads GAGVSQSPSNKVTEKGKDVELRCDPISGHTALYWYRQSLGQGLEFLIYFQGNSAPDKSGLPSDRFSAERTGGSVSTLTIQRTQQEDSAVYLCASSLAGLASEQYFGPGTRLTVT.